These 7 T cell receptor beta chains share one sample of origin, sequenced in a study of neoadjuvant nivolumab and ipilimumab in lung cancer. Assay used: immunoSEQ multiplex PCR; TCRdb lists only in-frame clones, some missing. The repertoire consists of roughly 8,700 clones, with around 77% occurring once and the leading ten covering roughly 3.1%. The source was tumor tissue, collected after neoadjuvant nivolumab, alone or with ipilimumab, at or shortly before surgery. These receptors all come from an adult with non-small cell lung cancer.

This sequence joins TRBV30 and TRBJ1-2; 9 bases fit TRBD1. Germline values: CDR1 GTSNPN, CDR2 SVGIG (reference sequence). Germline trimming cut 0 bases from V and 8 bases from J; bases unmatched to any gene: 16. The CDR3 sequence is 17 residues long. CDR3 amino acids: CAWSVKGQGLARIGYTF. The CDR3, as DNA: TGTGCCTGGAGTGTTAAGGGACAGGGCCTAGCAAGAATAGGCTACACCTTC.

CDR3 loop: CARGQDRDPAGSSEQFF. The CDR3 DNA sequence: TGTGCCAGGGGCCAAGACAGGGATCCCGCAGGGAGTAGTGAGCAGTTCTTC. The chain combines TRBV30 with TRBJ2-1; TRBD1 matches at 7 bases. V shed 8 bases and J 9 bases; nucleotides not matched to a gene: 25. Germline V gives CDR1 GTSNPN, CDR2 SVGIG (reference sequence). This CDR3 spans 17 amino acids.

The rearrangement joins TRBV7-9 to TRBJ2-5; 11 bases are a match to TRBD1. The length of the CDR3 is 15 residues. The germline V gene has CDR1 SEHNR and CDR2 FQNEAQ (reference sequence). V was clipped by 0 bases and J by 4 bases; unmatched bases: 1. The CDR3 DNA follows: TGTGCCAGCAGCTTAGCCGGGACAGGGGGAGAGACCCAGTACTTC. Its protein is CASSLAGTGGETQYF.

The DNA for the CDR3 is TGTGCCAGCAGCCCGGGATACCTTTTCACCGGGGAGCTGTTTTTT. Amino acid sequence: CASSPGYLFTGELFF. J is TRBJ2-2 and V is TRBV11-1, with a possible D match to TRBD2 (5 bases). This CDR3 comprises 15 residues. Germline CDR1 SGHAT, CDR2 FQDESV (reference sequence). Trimming removed 5 bases at V and 4 bases at J, with 14 bases between.

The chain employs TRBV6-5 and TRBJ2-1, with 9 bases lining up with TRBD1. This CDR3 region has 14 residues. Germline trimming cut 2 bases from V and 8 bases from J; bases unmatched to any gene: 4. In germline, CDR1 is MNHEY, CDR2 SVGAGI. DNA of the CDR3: TGTGCCAGCAGTTACAGGGACAGGGATCATGAGCAGTTCTTC. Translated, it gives CASSYRDRDHEQFF.

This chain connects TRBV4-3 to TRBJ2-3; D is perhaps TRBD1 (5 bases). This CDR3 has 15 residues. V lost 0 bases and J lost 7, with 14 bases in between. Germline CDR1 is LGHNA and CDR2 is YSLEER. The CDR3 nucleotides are TGCGCCAGCAGCCAAGATGGGAACAGGCTCAATACGCAGTATTTT. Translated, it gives CASSQDGNRLNTQYF.

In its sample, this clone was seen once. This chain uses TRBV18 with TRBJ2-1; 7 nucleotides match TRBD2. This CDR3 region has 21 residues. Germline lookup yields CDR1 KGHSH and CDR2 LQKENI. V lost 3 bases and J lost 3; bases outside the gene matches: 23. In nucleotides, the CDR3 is TGTGCCAGCTCACCTTTTGCGAGGACTAGAGCTTCCGGAAGAATCTACAATGAGCAGTTCTTC. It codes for CASSPFARTRASGRIYNEQFF.